This T cell receptor beta chain was profiled in a study of shared clonotypes between healthy human individuals. Overall study context: The cohort had a couple of women and a few men, ages 18 to 49.

Partitioning of CD4+ cells yielded a CD45RA+ naive subset and a CD45RA-negative memory subset. The ends were cut back, 5 bases at V and 2 bases at J, with 16 bases in the middle. This CDR3 comprises 16 residues. Looked up from germline, CDR1 is SGHTA and CDR2 is FQGNSA. The assay was carried out at the deep level. Libraries were prepared by immunoSEQ multiplex PCR; TCRdb keeps only in-frame clonotypes and omits some of them. Here the sample spans fewer than 1.6 million clones, roughly 98.5% being singletons. The J gene is TRBJ2-1, the V gene TRBV7-2, with D perhaps matching TRBD2 (6 bases). This sequence was found in a man aged 25-45 years in good health. The sequenced sample consisted of naive CD4+ T cells sorted from blood. As for subset: CD45RA+ positively selected. CDR3 residues: CASSAGLSRAYNEQFF. The CDR3, as DNA: TGTGCCAGCAGCGCCGGACTATCCAGGGCCTACAATGAGCAGTTCTTC. Full variable domain (missing parts from reference TRBV7-2 and TRBJ2-1): GAGVSQSPSNKVTEKGKDVELRCDPISGHTALYWYRQSLGQGLEFLIYFQGNSAPDKSGLPSDRFSAERTGGSVSTLTIQRTQQEDSAVYLCASSAGLSRAYNEQFFGPGTRLTVL.